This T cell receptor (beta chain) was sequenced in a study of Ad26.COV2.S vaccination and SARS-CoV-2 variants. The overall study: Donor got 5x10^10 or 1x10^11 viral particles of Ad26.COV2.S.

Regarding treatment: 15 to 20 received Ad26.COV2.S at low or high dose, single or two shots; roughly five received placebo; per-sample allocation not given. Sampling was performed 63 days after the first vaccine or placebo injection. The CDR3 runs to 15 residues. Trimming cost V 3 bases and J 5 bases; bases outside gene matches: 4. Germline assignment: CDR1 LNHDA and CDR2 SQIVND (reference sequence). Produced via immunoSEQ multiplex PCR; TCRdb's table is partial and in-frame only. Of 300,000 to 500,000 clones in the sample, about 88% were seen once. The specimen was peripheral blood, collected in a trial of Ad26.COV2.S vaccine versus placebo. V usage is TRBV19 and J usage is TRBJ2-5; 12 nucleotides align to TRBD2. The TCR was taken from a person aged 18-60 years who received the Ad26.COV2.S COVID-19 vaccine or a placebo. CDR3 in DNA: TGTGCCAGTAGTATTATGACTAGCGGGGGTGAGACCCAGTACTTC. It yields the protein CASSIMTSGGETQYF. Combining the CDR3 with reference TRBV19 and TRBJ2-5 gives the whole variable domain DGGITQSPKYLFRKEGQNVTLSCEQNLNHDAMYWYRQDPGQGLRLIYYSQIVNDFQKGDIAEGYSVSREKKESFPLTVTSAQKNPTAFYLCASSIMTSGGETQYFGPGTRLLVL.